The entry below describes one T cell receptor beta chain. Its target is not known. Original methodology: CDR3 differences across clinicopathological groups were used to build a distant-metastasis classifier for papillary thyroid cancer. TCRdb re-analyzed the PCR reads through MiXCR. The V and J calls reflect TCRdb's pipeline rather than the authors' work. The data contain around 5,000 clones, 25% of them singletons. These data originate in a study of metastatic and nonmetastatic thyroid tumors. Looking at the study overall: Thyroid patients, malignant and benign, had repertoires compared across blood and tumor or nodule tissue.

None of the patients had undergone any treatment ahead of thyroid surgery. Study-level points and caveats: Patients with malignant thyroid tumors reportedly had significantly higher TCR beta diversity than those with benign nodules, in blood and tumor.

Germline loops: CDR1 LGHNA, CDR2 YNFKEQ. The V and J ends lost 5 bases and 3 bases respectively, with 16 bases between them. CDR3 length: 15 residues. This TCR was sampled from a male donor with papillary thyroid cancer or a benign thyroid nodule (not recorded which). Some clones in this sample may be carry-over from other donors' samples. The chain combines TRBV4-2 with TRBJ1-2, with a possible D match to TRBD1 (5 bases). The sequencing sample was made of adjacent normal tissue. The CDR3, as DNA: TGTGCCAGCAGCGGTCCCGGGACGCAGGACTATGGCTACACCTTC. Protein product: CASSGPGTQDYGYTF.